This entry features one TCR beta chain sequence. Its target is not known. This specimen comes from a study of OX40 agonist ivuxolimab in advanced cancers. The overall study: Six ivuxolimab dose levels, 0.01 to 10 mg/kg, were given intravenously every 2 weeks. Points from the study as a whole: Certain nonresponding patients likewise had low normalized T-cell clonal expansion. Among patients with partial responses at 0.1-3.0 mg/kg, clonal expansion was among the lowest. Fewer expanded clones were found on average in CD4+ than in CD8+ T cells.

Data came from immunoSEQ multiplex PCR; TCRdb stores just in-frame clones and leaves some out. Among 65,000 to 90,000 clones, roughly nine tenths were seen once, and the ten largest hold about 2.3%. The CDR3 contains 12 residues. Deletions cut 5 bases from V and 5 bases from J, with 9 bases between. CDR1 is GTSNPN and CDR2 is SVGIG in the germline V gene (reference sequence). This receptor was taken from an adult with an advanced solid tumor such as melanoma, head and neck, liver or kidney cancer. The genes are TRBV30 and TRBJ2-2, with D hard to call. Specimen: CD4+ or CD8+ T cells sorted from blood, collected in a trial of the OX40 agonist ivuxolimab. CDR3 residues: CAWAHRTGELFF. Here the CDR3 DNA reads TGTGCCTGGGCCCATAGAACCGGGGAGCTGTTTTTT. The entire variable domain, with the rest obtained from reference TRBV30 and TRBJ2-2, is as follows: SQTIHQWPATLVQPVGSPLSLECTVEGTSNPNLYWYRQAAGRGLQLLFYSVGIGQISSEVPQNLSASRPQDRQFILSSKKLLLSDSGFYLCAWAHRTGELFFGEGSRLTVL.